Each of the 7 T cell receptor beta chains below was sequenced from the same sample in a study of blood T cell repertoires in COVID-19. Method: immunoSEQ multiplex PCR; TCRdb's copy keeps in-frame clones and lacks some. This table holds some 700,000 clones, 90% found once. Sequencing used peripheral blood. Every receptor here comes from a woman aged 18-29 years with acute or convalescent COVID-19.

The chain is built from TRBV2 and TRBJ2-7, with TRBD1 matching over 10 bases. The germline V gene encodes CDR1 SNHLY and CDR2 FYNNEI. V lost 10 bases to trimming and J lost 4 bases; unmatched junction nucleotides: 10. The CDR3 contains 14 residues. In DNA form, the CDR3 reads TGTGCCACCACCTCGACAGGGGGCGGATACGAGCAGTACTTC. Its translation is CATTSTGGGYEQYF.

The V gene is TRBV7-9, the J gene TRBJ1-4; D ambiguous. CDR1 SEHNR and CDR2 FQNEAQ come from the germline V gene (reference sequence). This CDR3 comprises 17 residues. Trimming removed 0 bases at V and 7 bases at J, with 18 bases between. For the CDR3, the DNA is TGTGCCAGCAGCTTAGCGCAGTCGGGAGGGTCGAGTGAAAAACTGTTTTTT. Amino acids: CASSLAQSGGSSEKLFF. Filled out from reference TRBV7-9 and TRBJ1-4, the complete variable domain reads DTGVSQNPRHKITKRGQNVTFRCDPISEHNRLYWYRQTLGQGPEFLTYFQNEAQLEKSRLLSDRFSAERPKGSFSTLEIQRTEQGDSAMYLCASSLAQSGGSSEKLFFGSGTQLSVL.

V usage is TRBV6-5 and J usage is TRBJ1-2; 9 bases agree with TRBD1. The CDR3 totals 13 residues. The V and J ends lost 7 bases and 6 bases, in that order; junction bases with no gene match: 6. CDR1 is MNHEY, CDR2 SVGAGI, per germline. CDR3 loop: CASTGTGGHGYTF. Here the CDR3 DNA reads TGTGCCAGCACCGGAACAGGGGGCCATGGCTACACCTTC.

The chain links TRBV6-2 or TRBV6-3 to TRBJ2-1; 10 nucleotides align to TRBD1. The CDR3 covers 18 residues. With V trimmed by 3 bases and J by 8 bases, 16 bases remained unmatched. In germline, CDR1 is MNHEY, CDR2 SVGEGT. CDR3 in DNA: TGTGCCAGCAGTTATGTGTTCTCGGGACAGGGGAAGTTCGATGAGCAGTTCTTC. This gives the protein CASSYVFSGQGKFDEQFF.

This CDR3 is CASSLEGRVVYGYTF. The CDR3 DNA is TGTGCCAGCAGCTTGGAGGGCAGGGTTGTCTATGGCTACACCTTC. V and J are TRBV5-5 and TRBJ1-2, with D perhaps matching TRBD1 (5 bases). V was pared by 0 bases and J by 4 bases, with 13 bases between. The germline CDR1 and CDR2 sequences are SGHKS and YYEKEE (reference sequence). This CDR3 has 15 amino acids.

The chain is built from TRBV27 and TRBJ2-7; D is perhaps TRBD1 (6 bases). There are 16 residues in the CDR3. Germline CDR1 MNHEY, CDR2 SMNVEV (reference sequence). Trimming stripped 1 base from V and 5 bases from J, with 18 bases between. The DNA for the CDR3 is TGTGCCAGCAGTTTATTTACCCCTGAACAGGGAAACGAGCAGTACTTC. Translated: CASSLFTPEQGNEQYF.

Comments on this clone: Distinct nucleotide sequences in the sample also encode this CDR3. The genes are TRBV11-2 and TRBJ1-2, with 12 positions matching TRBD1. CDR3 length: 14 amino acids. V dropped 3 bases and J dropped 4; count of bases not matched to a gene: 0. The germline V gene has CDR1 SGHAT and CDR2 FQNNGV. The CDR3 nucleotides are TGTGCCAGCAGCTTGGGACAGGGGGCCTATGGCTACACCTTC. Translated: CASSLGQGAYGYTF.